A single T cell receptor (beta chain) is shown here with its context. At one of its ends the junction is not consistent with the germline gene, which may arise from a read error. This specimen belongs to a study of blood T cell repertoires in COVID-19. Turning to the study itself: Sites in the United States, Italy and Spain provided acute and convalescent COVID-19 samples. PBMCs, B-cell-depleted T cells, or T cells provided the cDNA or gDNA that made up the material.

Per the study methods: It was from reference gene primer amplification that nucleated cell counts were estimated. TCRdb's copy holds only in-frame clones and misses some; the assay was immunoSEQ multiplex PCR. V and J calls and clone size are given by that table; D and trimming were obtained from the DNA. The sample carries 30,000 to 45,000 clones, approximately 88% recorded once. This TCR was recovered from a human donor in a cohort sampled during active COVID-19. The sequenced material came from peripheral blood.

CDR3 in DNA: TGTGCTAGCAGCTTTGGGGACAGGGCGCAGCAGTACTTC. It codes for CASSFGDRAQQYF. The J gene is TRBJ2-7, the V gene TRBV7-7; 9 bases align to TRBD1. The CDR3 length is 13 residues. Germline values: CDR1 SSHAT, CDR2 FNYEAQ (reference sequence).